Listed below are T cell receptor beta chains from one sample, sequenced in a study of molecular identifiers for immune sequencing clone quantification. TCRdb re-analysed the PCR reads in MiXCR, keeping a single row per CDR3 protein. The table records over 300,000 distinct CDR3 sequences, roughly 24% of them present only once. Sequences were obtained from naive CD8+ T cells from blood, with Jurkat cell RNA spiked in. These TCRs come from a human donor in good health. Some libraries in this study had Jurkat cell RNA spiked in. Each CDR3 is given with its conserved first and last residue. A D gene is named only where the DNA matches it firmly. Only part of the rows carry a size: once, few, many, or a class if the clone is expanded.

V,J,length,D,size,CDR3,DNA
TRBV7-9,TRBJ1-5,12,.,many,CASSKQGGPQHF,TGTGCCAGCAGCAAGCAGGGCGGTCCCCAGCATTTT
TRBV7-9,TRBJ2-5,16,.,many,CASSLGRGPIQETQYF,TGTGCCAGCAGCTTAGGCCGGGGACCGATCCAAGAGACCCAGTACTTC
TRBV6-2/TRBV6-3,TRBJ1-1,13,.,.,CASSPQGETAAFF,TGTGCCAGCAGCCCACAGGGCGAAACTGCAGCTTTCTTT
TRBV19,TRBJ1-1,14,.,many,CASSSWGLNTEAFF,TGTGCCAGTAGTAGCTGGGGTCTGAACACTGAAGCTTTCTTT
TRBV3-1,TRBJ2-5,14,TRBD2,.,CASSRSGVGETPYF,TGTGCCAGCAGCCGTAGCGGGGTGGGTGAGACCCCGTACTTC
TRBV19,TRBJ1-5,14,.,few,CASSIAELYQPQHF,TGTGCCAGTAGTATAGCGGAGTTATACCAGCCCCAGCATTTT
TRBV12-3/TRBV12-4,TRBJ2-3,18,.,many,CASSPGFGGGGLADTQYF,TGTGCCAGCAGCCCCGGTTTTGGAGGGGGGGGGCTGGCAGATACGCAGTATTTT
TRBV4-3,TRBJ2-7,15,TRBD1,.,CASSHSRTGTYEQYF,TGCGCCAGCAGCCATAGTCGGACAGGGACCTACGAGCAGTACTTC
TRBV20-1,TRBJ1-6,16,.,many,CSARDLGARGNSPLHF,TGCAGTGCTAGAGATTTGGGAGCCAGGGGTAATTCACCCCTCCACTTT
TRBV7-9,TRBJ2-1,14,.,once,CASSLGEDYNEQFF,TGTGCCAGCAGCCTTGGGGAGGACTACAATGAGCAGTTCTTC
TRBV7-9,TRBJ2-5,16,.,.,CASSATTGLLKETQYF,TGTGCCAGCAGCGCTACCACGGGACTCCTGAAAGAGACCCAGTACTTC
TRBV20-1,TRBJ2-7,18,.,.,CSARDPYDGGPTRYEQYF,TGCAGTGCTAGAGATCCCTACGACGGCGGCCCAACAAGGTACGAGCAGTACTTC
TRBV30,TRBJ2-7,11,.,few,CAWSVTTEQYF,TGTGCCTGGAGTGTAACAACCGAGCAGTACTTC
TRBV6-5,TRBJ2-2,15,TRBD1,few,CASSEDRENTGELFF,TGTGCCAGCAGCGAGGACAGGGAGAACACCGGGGAGCTGTTTTTT
TRBV29-1,TRBJ1-1,13,.,.,CSGGWGITAEAFF,TGCAGCGGGGGGTGGGGGATCACGGCTGAAGCTTTCTTT
TRBV23-1,TRBJ2-3,16,TRBD2,.,CASRKRTSGGHYGQYF,TGCGCCAGCAGAAAAAGGACTAGCGGGGGCCACTATGGGCAGTATTTT
TRBV27,TRBJ2-7,14,TRBD2,many,CASAEAGGYYEQYF,TGTGCCAGCGCCGAGGCGGGAGGGTACTACGAGCAGTACTTC
TRBV24-1,TRBJ2-1,14,.,.,CATSNWVEYNEQFF,TGTGCCACCAGTAATTGGGTTGAATACAATGAGCAGTTCTTC
TRBV7-9,TRBJ1-1,17,.,.,CASSLGGLGTQNTEAFF,TGTGCCAGCAGCTTAGGGGGCTTAGGGACACAGAACACTGAAGCTTTCTTT
TRBV9,TRBJ1-2,14,.,few,CASSVEFGGYGYTF,TGTGCCAGCAGCGTAGAGTTTGGGGGCTATGGCTACACCTTC
TRBV5-4,TRBJ2-1,15,TRBD2,once,CASSLGRGDYNEQFF,TGTGCCAGCAGCTTGGGCCGGGGGGACTACAATGAGCAGTTCTTC
TRBV4-3,TRBJ1-1,17,.,.,CASSQAAFDGGHTEAFF,TGCGCCAGCAGCCAAGCCGCCTTTGACGGGGGACACACTGAAGCTTTCTTT
TRBV12-3/TRBV12-4,TRBJ1-1,15,.,.,CTSSPPRGIGTEAFF,TGTACCAGCAGTCCCCCAAGGGGAATCGGGACTGAAGCTTTCTTT
TRBV29-1,TRBJ1-2,14,.,many,CSVEELQFDYGYTF,TGCAGCGTTGAAGAACTCCAGTTCGACTATGGCTACACCTTC
TRBV6-5,TRBJ2-7,14,TRBD2,many,CASSYGAGGYEQYF,TGTGCCAGCAGTTATGGGGCGGGGGGCTACGAGCAGTACTTC
TRBV7-6,TRBJ2-3,17,TRBD2,.,CASSLDHPAGGTDTQYF,TGTGCCAGCAGCTTAGATCACCCAGCGGGGGGCACAGATACGCAGTATTTT
TRBV7-9,TRBJ2-7,13,.,many,CASSDTGYYEQYF,TGTGCCAGCAGCGACACAGGGTACTACGAGCAGTACTTC
TRBV7-8,TRBJ1-1,14,.,many,CASSLGVLNTEAFF,TGTGCCAGCAGCTTAGGTGTCTTGAACACTGAAGCTTTCTTT
TRBV6-1,TRBJ2-5,12,.,.,CASIGVGEPQYF,TGTGCCAGCATAGGCGTGGGGGAGCCCCAGTACTTC
TRBV5-1,TRBJ2-7,13,TRBD1,once,CASSRTGAHEQSF,TGCGCCAGCAGCCGCACAGGGGCTCACGAGCAGTCCTTC
TRBV7-8,TRBJ2-7,14,.,few,CASSLALGGYEQYF,TGTGCCAGCAGCTTAGCGTTAGGAGGGTACGAGCAGTACTTC
TRBV12-3/TRBV12-4,TRBJ1-1,15,.,many,CASSHRASRSTEAFF,TGTGCCAGCAGCCACAGGGCAAGTAGAAGCACTGAAGCTTTCTTT
TRBV7-9,TRBJ2-7,13,.,many,CASSLEEPLEQYF,TGTGCCAGCAGCTTGGAGGAACCCTTGGAGCAGTACTTC
TRBV7-9,TRBJ2-1,13,.,many,CASSSPAGVEQFF,TGTGCCAGCAGCTCACCCGCCGGGGTTGAGCAGTTCTTC
TRBV12-3/TRBV12-4,TRBJ1-4,12,.,many,CASTRGDEKLFF,TGTGCCAGCACCAGGGGAGACGAAAAACTGTTTTTT
TRBV28,TRBJ2-7,14,.,many,CASISKLLSYEQYF,TGTGCCAGCATAAGTAAACTACTCTCCTACGAGCAGTACTTC
TRBV2,TRBJ2-1,15,.,many,CASSEDSSSYNEQFF,TGTGCCAGCAGTGAGGACAGTAGCTCCTACAATGAGCAGTTCTTC
TRBV5-1,TRBJ2-3,12,.,.,CASSEFTDTQYF,TGCGCCAGCAGCGAATTCACAGATACGCAGTATTTT
TRBV7-2,TRBJ2-1,15,TRBD2,.,CASSPAGGAYNAQFF,TGTGCCAGCAGCCCGGCGGGGGGGGCCTACAATGCGCAGTTCTTC
TRBV7-2,TRBJ2-1,16,.,.,CASSSGGSWTGNEQFF,TGTGCCAGCAGCTCAGGAGGGTCTTGGACGGGCAATGAGCAGTTCTTC
TRBV24-1,TRBJ2-7,15,TRBD1,.,CATSDPGTGESEQYF,TGTGCCACCAGTGACCCCGGGACAGGGGAGTCCGAGCAGTACTTC
TRBV27,TRBJ2-3,17,TRBD1,.,CASSWKSQGARGDTQYF,TGTGCCAGCAGTTGGAAATCCCAGGGGGCAAGGGGAGATACGCAGTATTTT
TRBV25-1,TRBJ2-5,14,.,few,CASSEGEWTETQYF,TGTGCCAGCAGTGAAGGAGAATGGACGGAGACCCAGTACTTC